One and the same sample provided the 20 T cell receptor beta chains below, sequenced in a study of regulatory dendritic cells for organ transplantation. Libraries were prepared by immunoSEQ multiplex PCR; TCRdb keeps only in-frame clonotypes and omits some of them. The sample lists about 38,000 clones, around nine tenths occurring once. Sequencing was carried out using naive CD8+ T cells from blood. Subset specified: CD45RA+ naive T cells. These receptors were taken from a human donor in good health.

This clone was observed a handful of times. For the CDR3, the DNA is TGCGCCACCTCCGCCGGGACAGAGACCTACGAGCAGTACTTC. It translates to CATSAGTETYEQYF. J is TRBJ2-7 and V is TRBV10-1; the match to TRBD1 covers 7 bases. Germline V CDR1 and CDR2: WNHNN, SYGVQD (reference sequence). The CDR3 is 14 amino acids. V was clipped by 10 bases and J by 2 bases; unmatched bases: 11.

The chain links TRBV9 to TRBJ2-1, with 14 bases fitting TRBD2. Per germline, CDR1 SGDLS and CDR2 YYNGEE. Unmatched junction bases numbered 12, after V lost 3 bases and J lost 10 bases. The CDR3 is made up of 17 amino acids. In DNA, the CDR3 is TGTGCCAGCAGCGAGGCCGCGACTAGCGGGGGGGCACGGGAGCAGTTCTTC. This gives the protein CASSEAATSGGAREQFF.

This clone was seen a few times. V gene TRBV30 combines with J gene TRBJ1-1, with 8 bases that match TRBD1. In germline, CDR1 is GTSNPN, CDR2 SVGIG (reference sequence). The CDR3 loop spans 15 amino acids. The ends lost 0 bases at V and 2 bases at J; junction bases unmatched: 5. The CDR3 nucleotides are TGTGCCTGGAGTGTTGCGGACAGGGCCAACACTGAAGCTTTCTTT. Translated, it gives CAWSVADRANTEAFF.

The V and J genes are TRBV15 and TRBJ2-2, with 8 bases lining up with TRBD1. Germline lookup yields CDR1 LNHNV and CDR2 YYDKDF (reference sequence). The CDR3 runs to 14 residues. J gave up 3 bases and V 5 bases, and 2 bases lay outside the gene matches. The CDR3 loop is CATSWDRHTGELFF. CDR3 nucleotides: TGTGCCACCAGCTGGGACAGGCACACCGGGGAGCTGTTTTTT.

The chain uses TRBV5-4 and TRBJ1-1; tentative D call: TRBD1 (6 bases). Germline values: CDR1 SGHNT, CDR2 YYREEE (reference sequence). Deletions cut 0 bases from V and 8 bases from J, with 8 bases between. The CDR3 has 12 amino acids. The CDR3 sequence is CASSLDGTEAFF. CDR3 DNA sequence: TGTGCCAGCAGCTTGGATGGGACAGAAGCTTTCTTT.

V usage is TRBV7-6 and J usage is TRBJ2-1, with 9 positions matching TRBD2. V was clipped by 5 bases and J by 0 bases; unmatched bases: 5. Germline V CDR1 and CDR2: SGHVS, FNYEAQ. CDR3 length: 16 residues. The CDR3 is CASSLSSGSSYNEQFF. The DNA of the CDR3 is TGTGCCAGCAGCCTCAGTAGCGGGAGCTCCTACAATGAGCAGTTCTTC.

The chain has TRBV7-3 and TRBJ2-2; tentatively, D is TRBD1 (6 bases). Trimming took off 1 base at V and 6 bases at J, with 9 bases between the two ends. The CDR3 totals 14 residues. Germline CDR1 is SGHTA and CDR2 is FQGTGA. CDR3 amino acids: CASSLMGQAGELFF. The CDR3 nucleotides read TGTGCCAGCAGCTTAATGGGACAAGCCGGGGAGCTGTTTTTT.

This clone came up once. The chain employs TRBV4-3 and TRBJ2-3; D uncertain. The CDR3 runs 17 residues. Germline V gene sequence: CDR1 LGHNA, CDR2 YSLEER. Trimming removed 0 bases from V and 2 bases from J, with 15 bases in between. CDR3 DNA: TGCGCCAGCAGCCAAGATCCCGCGCGGAGCACCACAGATACGCAGTATTTT. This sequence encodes CASSQDPARSTTDTQYF.

The CDR3 region is CASSPPGQGDNYGYTF. In DNA form, the CDR3 reads TGTGCCAGCAGTCCCCCGGGACAGGGGGATAACTATGGCTACACCTTC. The V gene is TRBV28, the J gene TRBJ1-2, with TRBD1 matching over 11 bases. Germline lookup yields CDR1 MDHEN and CDR2 SYDVKM. J gave up 1 base and V 5 bases, and 6 bases lay outside the gene matches. The CDR3 covers 16 residues.

The CDR3 sequence: CASSPTQGSNSPLHF. CDR3 sequence (DNA): TGTGCCAGCTCGCCGACACAGGGCTCTAATTCACCCCTCCACTTT. The chain joins TRBV18 to TRBJ1-6; D might be TRBD1 (6 bases). This CDR3 is built from 15 residues. Per the germline V gene, CDR1 is KGHSH and CDR2 is LQKENI. The V end was cut by 6 bases, the J end by 6 bases, with 15 bases between.

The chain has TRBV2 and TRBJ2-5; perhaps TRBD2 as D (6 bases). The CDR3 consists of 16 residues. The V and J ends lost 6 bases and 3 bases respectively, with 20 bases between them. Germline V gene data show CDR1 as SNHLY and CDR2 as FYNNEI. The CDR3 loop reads CASRARLRGGKETQYF. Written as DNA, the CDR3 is TGTGCCAGCAGAGCTCGACTTAGGGGAGGAAAAGAGACCCAGTACTTC.

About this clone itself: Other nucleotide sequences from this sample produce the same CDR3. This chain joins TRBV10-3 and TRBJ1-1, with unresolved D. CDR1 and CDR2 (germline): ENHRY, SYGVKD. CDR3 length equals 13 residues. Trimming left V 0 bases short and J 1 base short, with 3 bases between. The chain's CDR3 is CAISESPNTEAFF. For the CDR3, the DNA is TGTGCCATCAGTGAGTCCCCGAACACTGAAGCTTTCTTT.

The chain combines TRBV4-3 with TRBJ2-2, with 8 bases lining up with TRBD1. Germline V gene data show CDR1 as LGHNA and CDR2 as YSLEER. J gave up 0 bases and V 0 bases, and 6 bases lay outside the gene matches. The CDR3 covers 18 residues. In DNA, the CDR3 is TGCGCCAGCAGCCAAGACTTCCCGGGACAGGCGAACACCGGGGAGCTGTTTTTT. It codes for CASSQDFPGQANTGELFF.

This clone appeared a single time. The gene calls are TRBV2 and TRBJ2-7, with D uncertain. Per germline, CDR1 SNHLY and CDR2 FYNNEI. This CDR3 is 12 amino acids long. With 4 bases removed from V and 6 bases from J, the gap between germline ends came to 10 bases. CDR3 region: CASSAWLAEQYF. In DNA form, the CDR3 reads TGTGCCAGCAGTGCCTGGTTGGCCGAGCAGTACTTC.

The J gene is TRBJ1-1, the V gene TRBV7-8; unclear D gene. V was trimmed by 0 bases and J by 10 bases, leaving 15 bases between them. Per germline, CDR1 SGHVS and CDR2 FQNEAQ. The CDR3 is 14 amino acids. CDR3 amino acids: CASSLALTARGAFF. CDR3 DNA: TGTGCCAGCAGCTTAGCCCTTACAGCCCGAGGAGCTTTCTTT.

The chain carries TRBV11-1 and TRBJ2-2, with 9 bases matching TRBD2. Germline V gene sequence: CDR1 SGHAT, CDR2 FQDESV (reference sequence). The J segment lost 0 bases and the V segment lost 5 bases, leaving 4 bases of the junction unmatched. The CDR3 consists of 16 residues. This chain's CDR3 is CASSLPSGTNTGELFF. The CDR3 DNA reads TGTGCCAGCAGCCTCCCTAGCGGGACGAACACCGGGGAGCTGTTTTTT.

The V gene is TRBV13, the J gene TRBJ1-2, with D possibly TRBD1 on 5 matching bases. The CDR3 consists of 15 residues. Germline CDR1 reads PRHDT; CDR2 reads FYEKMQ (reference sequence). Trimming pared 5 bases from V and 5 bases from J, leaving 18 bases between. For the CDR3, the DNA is TGTGCCAGCAGCCATCAGACAGAGTATAATTATGGCTACACCTTC. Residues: CASSHQTEYNYGYTF.

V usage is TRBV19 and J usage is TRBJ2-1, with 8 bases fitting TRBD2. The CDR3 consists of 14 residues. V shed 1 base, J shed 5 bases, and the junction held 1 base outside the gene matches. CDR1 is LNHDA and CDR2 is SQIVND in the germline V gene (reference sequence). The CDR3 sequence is CASSIVAGNNEQFF. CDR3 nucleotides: TGTGCCAGTAGTATAGTAGCGGGAAACAATGAGCAGTTCTTC.

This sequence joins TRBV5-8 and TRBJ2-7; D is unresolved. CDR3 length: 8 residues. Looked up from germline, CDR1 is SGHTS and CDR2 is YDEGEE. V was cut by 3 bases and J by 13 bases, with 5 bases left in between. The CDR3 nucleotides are TGTGCCAGCAGCTCGAATTACTTC. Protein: CASSSNYF.

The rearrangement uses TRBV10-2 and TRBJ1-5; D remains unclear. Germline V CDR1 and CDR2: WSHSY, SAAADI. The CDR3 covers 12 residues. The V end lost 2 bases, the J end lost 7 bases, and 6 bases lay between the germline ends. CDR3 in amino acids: CASSEEIQPQHF. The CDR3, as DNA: TGCGCCAGCAGTGAGGAAATACAGCCCCAGCATTTT.